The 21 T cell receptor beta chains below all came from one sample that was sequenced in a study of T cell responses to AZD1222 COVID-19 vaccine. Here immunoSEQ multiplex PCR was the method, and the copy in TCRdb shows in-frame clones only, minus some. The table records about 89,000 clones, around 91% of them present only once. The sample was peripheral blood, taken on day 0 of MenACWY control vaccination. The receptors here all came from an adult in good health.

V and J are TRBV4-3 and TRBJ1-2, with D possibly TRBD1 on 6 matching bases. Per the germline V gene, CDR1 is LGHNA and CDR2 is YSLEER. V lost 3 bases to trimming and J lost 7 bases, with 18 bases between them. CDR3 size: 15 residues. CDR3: CASSQTTGFPSGYTF. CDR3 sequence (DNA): TGCGCCAGCAGCCAGACCACAGGGTTTCCCAGTGGCTACACCTTC.

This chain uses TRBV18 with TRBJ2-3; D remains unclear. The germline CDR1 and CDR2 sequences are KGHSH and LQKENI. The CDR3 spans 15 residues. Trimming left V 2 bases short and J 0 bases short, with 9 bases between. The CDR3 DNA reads TGTGCCAGCTCACCAGCAGGTACTAGCACAGATACGCAGTATTTT. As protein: CASSPAGTSTDTQYF. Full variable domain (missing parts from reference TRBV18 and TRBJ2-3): NAGVMQNPRHLVRRRGQEARLRCSPMKGHSHVYWYRQLPEEGLKFMVYLQKENIIDESGMPKERFSAEFPKEGPSILRIQQVVRGDSAAYFCASSPAGTSTDTQYFGPGTRLTVL.

DNA of the CDR3: TGTGCCAGCAGTTTTGGGGGGGGAGTTCAGCCCCAGCATTTT. Protein sequence: CASSFGGGVQPQHF. The chain carries TRBV6-2 or TRBV6-3 and TRBJ1-5; tentative D call: TRBD1 (5 bases). V was shortened by 4 bases and J by 6 bases, with 13 bases between the two germline ends. The germline CDR1 and CDR2 sequences are MNHEY and SVGEGT. CDR3 length equals 14 residues.

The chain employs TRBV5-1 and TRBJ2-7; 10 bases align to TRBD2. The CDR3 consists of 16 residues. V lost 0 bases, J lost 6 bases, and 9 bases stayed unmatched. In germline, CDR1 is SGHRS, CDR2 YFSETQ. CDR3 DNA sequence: TGCGCCAGCAGCTTGGCATTAGCGGGGGGCCGTGGCGAGCAGTACTTC. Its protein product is CASSLALAGGRGEQYF. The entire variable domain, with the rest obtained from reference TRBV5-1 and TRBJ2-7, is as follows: KAGVTQTPRYLIKTRGQQVTLSCSPISGHRSVSWYQQTPGQGLQFLFEYFSETQRNKGNFPGRFSGRQFSNSRSEMNVSTLELGDSALYLCASSLALAGGRGEQYFGPGTRLTVT.

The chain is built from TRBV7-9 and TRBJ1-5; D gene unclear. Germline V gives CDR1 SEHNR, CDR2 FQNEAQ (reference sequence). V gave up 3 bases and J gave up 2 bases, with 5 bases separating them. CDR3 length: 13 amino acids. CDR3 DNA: TGTGCCAGCAGCTTTGATGGCAATCAGCCCCAGCATTTT. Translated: CASSFDGNQPQHF. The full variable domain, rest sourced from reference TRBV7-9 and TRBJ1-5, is DTGVSQNPRHKITKRGQNVTFRCDPISEHNRLYWYRQTLGQGPEFLTYFQNEAQLEKSRLLSDRFSAERPKGSFSTLEIQRTEQGDSAMYLCASSFDGNQPQHFGDGTRLSIL.

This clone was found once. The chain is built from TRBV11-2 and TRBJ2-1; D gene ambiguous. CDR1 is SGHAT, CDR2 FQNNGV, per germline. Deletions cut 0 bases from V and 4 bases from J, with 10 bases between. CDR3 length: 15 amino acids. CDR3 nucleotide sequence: TGTGCCAGCAGCTTAGATTGGGCAAGATACAATGAGCAGTTCTTC. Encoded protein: CASSLDWARYNEQFF.

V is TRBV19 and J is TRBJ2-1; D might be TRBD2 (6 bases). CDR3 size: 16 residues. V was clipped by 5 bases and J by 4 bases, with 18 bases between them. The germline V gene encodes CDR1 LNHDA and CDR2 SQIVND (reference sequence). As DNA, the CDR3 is TGTGCCAGTAGTGACCTGGCGGCGGGGTCTTACAATGAGCAGTTCTTC. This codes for CASSDLAAGSYNEQFF.

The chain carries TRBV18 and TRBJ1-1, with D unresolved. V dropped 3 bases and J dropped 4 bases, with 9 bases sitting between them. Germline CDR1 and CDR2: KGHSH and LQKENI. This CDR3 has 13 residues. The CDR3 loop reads CASSPREGTEAFF. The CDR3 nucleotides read TGTGCCAGCTCACCGCGGGAGGGCACTGAAGCTTTCTTT.

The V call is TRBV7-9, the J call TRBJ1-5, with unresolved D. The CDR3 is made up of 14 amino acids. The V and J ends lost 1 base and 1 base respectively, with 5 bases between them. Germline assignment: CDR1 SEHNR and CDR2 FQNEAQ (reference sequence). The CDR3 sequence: CASSLGVSNQPQHF. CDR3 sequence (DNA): TGTGCCAGCAGCTTAGGGGTAAGCAATCAGCCCCAGCATTTT.

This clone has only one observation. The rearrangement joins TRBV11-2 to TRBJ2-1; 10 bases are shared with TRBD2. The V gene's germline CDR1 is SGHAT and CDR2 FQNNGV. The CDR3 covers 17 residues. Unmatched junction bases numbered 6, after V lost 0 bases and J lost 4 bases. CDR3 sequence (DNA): TGTGCCAGCAGCTTAGATAGGTCTAGCGGGAGTTACAATGAGCAGTTCTTC. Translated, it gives CASSLDRSSGSYNEQFF.

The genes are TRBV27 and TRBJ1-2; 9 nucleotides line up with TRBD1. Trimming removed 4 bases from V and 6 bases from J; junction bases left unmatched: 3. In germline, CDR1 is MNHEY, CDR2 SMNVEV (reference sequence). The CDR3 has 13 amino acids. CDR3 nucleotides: TGTGCCAGCAGTTCCCGGGACAGGGATGGCTACACCTTC. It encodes CASSSRDRDGYTF.

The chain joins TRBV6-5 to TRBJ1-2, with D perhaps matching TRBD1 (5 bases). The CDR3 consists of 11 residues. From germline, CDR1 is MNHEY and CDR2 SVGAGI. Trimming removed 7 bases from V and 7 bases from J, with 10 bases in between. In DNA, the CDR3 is TGTGCCAGCACCCTAACAGGTGGCTACACCTTC. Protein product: CASTLTGGYTF.

This CDR3 reads CASSLEQAFSYTF. Here the CDR3 DNA reads TGTGCCAGCAGCTTAGAACAGGCATTCAGCTACACCTTC. This rearrangement joins TRBV7-2 to TRBJ1-2, with D possibly TRBD1 on 5 matching bases. Germline loops: CDR1 SGHTA, CDR2 FQGNSA. This CDR3 spans 13 amino acids. The V and J ends lost 1 base and 9 bases respectively, with 12 bases between them. The whole variable domain, remainder taken from reference TRBV7-2 and TRBJ1-2, is GAGVSQSPSNKVTEKGKDVELRCDPISGHTALYWYRQSLGQGLEFLIYFQGNSAPDKSGLPSDRFSAERTGGSVSTLTIQRTQQEDSAVYLCASSLEQAFSYTFGSGTRLTVV.

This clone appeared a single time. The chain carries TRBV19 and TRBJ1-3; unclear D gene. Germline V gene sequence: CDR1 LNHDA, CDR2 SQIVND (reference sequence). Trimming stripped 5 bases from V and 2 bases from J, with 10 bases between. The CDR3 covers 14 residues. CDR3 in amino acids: CASSPRGPGNTIYF. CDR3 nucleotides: TGTGCCAGTAGTCCCCGCGGCCCTGGAAACACCATATATTTT.

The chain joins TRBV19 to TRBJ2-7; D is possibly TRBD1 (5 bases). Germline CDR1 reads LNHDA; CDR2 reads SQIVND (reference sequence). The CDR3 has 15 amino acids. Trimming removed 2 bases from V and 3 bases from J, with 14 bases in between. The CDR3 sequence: CASSIRTGGHYEQYF. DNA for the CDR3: TGTGCCAGTAGTATACGGACGGGCGGACACTACGAGCAGTACTTC.

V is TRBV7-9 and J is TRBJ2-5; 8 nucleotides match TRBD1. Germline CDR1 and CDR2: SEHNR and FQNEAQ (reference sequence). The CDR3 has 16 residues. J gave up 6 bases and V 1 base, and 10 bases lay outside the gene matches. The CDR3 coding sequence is TGTGCCAGCAGCTTAGGCGGACAGGGTGAGGGCAAGACCCAGTACTTC. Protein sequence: CASSLGGQGEGKTQYF.

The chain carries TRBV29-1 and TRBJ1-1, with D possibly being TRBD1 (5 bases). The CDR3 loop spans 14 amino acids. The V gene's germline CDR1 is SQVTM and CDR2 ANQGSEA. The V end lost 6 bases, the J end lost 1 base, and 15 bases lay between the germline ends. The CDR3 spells CSVELTARNTEAFF. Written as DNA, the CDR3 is TGCAGCGTCGAACTGACAGCTAGGAACACTGAAGCTTTCTTT.

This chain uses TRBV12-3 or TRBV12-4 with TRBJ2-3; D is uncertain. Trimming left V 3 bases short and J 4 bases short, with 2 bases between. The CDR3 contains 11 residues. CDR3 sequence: CASSFSDTQYF. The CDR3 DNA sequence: TGTGCCAGCAGTTTTTCAGATACGCAGTATTTT.

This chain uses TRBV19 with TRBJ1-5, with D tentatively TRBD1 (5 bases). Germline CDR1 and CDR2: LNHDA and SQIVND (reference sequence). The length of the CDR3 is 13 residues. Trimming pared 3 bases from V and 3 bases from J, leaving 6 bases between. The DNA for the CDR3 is TGTGCCAGTAGTATCAGGGACAATCAGCCCCAGCATTTT. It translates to CASSIRDNQPQHF.

CDR3 amino acids: CASGEHQPQHF. The CDR3 DNA reads as TGTGCCTCCGGCGAGCATCAGCCCCAGCATTTT. The chain links TRBV19 to TRBJ1-5; D is uncertain. CDR1 LNHDA and CDR2 SQIVND come from the germline V gene (reference sequence). CDR3 size: 11 residues. Trimming took off 11 bases at V and 5 bases at J, with 10 bases between the two ends. Full variable domain (remainder filled in from reference TRBV19 and TRBJ1-5): DGGITQSPKYLFRKEGQNVTLSCEQNLNHDAMYWYRQDPGQGLRLIYYSQIVNDFQKGDIAEGYSVSREKKESFPLTVTSAQKNPTAFYLCASGEHQPQHFGDGTRLSIL.

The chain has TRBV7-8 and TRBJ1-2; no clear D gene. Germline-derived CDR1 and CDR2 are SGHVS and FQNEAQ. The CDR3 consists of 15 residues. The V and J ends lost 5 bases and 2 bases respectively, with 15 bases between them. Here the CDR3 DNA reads TGTGCCAGCAGCCTCGCCCTAGGCCTGAACTATGGCTACACCTTC. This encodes CASSLALGLNYGYTF.